This T cell receptor (beta chain) comes out of a study of T cells in narcolepsy. Study-level findings and limits: Some memory CD4+ repertoires had no autoreactive clone sequences. Reportedly, autoreactive clonotypes were serially detected in patients' blood but not controls'.

Profiling relied on immunoSEQ multiplex PCR, and the TCRdb table lists in-frame clones only, not all of them. The sample shows around 35,000 clones, 80% of them seen only once. Turning to this clone: What it binds is not known.

This CDR3 has 14 residues. Per germline, CDR1 SGHRS and CDR2 YFSETQ. Trimming cost V 4 bases and J 5 bases; bases outside gene matches: 8. The TCR originated in a human donor in good health. The chain uses TRBV5-1 and TRBJ2-7; 8 positions agree with TRBD1. The specimen sequenced was memory (CD45RA-) CD4+ T cells from blood. The CDR3 region has the DNA TGCGCCAGCAGCCCTAGGACAGGGCCCCACGAGCAGTACTTC. Encoded protein: CASSPRTGPHEQYF. Drawing the rest from reference TRBV5-1 and TRBJ2-7, the complete variable domain is KAGVTQTPRYLIKTRGQQVTLSCSPISGHRSVSWYQQTPGQGLQFLFEYFSETQRNKGNFPGRFSGRQFSNSRSEMNVSTLELGDSALYLCASSPRTGPHEQYFGPGTRLTVT.